Listed below are T cell receptor beta chains from one sample, sequenced in a study of T cells in Graves' hyperthyroidism and ophthalmopathy. Via MiXCR, TCRdb re-called the multiplex PCR reads, giving one row per CDR3 protein. The sample gives a few hundred thousand distinct CDR3 sequences, around 18% of which show up once; 40% is in the top ten. The sequenced sample consisted of blood. Receptors were obtained from a man between 18 and 35 years old with Graves' ophthalmopathy. Both conserved end residues are part of each CDR3. The D gene is left open where the match is weak. Some rows have no size entry. The others give once, few or many, or a class for an expanded clone.

D gene	J gene	V gene	clone size	CDR3 DNA	CDR3 protein
TRBD1	TRBJ1-6	TRBV4-2	.	TGTGCCAGCAGCTCTAGGAGACAGGGGGATTCACCCCTCCACTTT	CASSSRRQGDSPLHF
.	TRBJ1-6	TRBV2	many	TGTGCCAGCAGTGAAGACAGCCTTGCCTCCTATAATTCACCCCTCCACTTT	CASSEDSLASYNSPLHF
.	TRBJ2-2	TRBV11-2	many	TGTGCCAGCAGCTTAGTAGAGGGATGGACCGGGGAGCTGTTTTTT	CASSLVEGWTGELFF
TRBD1	TRBJ2-1	TRBV18	.	TGTGCCAGCTCGCCGGGGACAGGGAGAGGCAATGAGCAGTTCTTC	CASSPGTGRGNEQFF
.	TRBJ2-5	TRBV7-3	few	TGTGCCAGCAGCTCTACTAGTGCTCGCGAGACCCAGTACTTC	CASSSTSARETQYF
TRBD1	TRBJ2-5	TRBV7-3	.	TGTGCCAGCAGCTTAAGGCCTACTGGACAGGGGGAGACCCAGTACTTC	CASSLRPTGQGETQYF
TRBD1	TRBJ2-7	TRBV19	few	TGTGCCAGTAGTACCCCCCGGGACAGCTCCTACGAGCAGTACTTC	CASSTPRDSSYEQYF
.	TRBJ1-1	TRBV19	.	TGTGCCAGTAGTATTGAGGGTGGGGGCACTGAAGCTTTCTTT	CASSIEGGGTEAFF
TRBD1	TRBJ2-2	TRBV24-1	many	TGTGCCACCAGTGCCTCGGGACAGGAGAGCCTGGGGACCGGGGAGCTGTTTTTT	CATSASGQESLGTGELFF
.	TRBJ1-2	TRBV10-3	.	TGTGCCATCAGTGAGTCCCCCCTGGATGGCTACACCTTC	CAISESPLDGYTF
.	TRBJ1-1	TRBV20-1	many	TGCAGTGCCCGGACTTACAGTAGGGACACTGAAGCTTTCTTT	CSARTYSRDTEAFF
.	TRBJ1-3	TRBV6-1	few	TGTGCCACCCTACCCGGCCAGGGGTTAAGAAACACCATATATTTT	CATLPGQGLRNTIYF
TRBD2	TRBJ2-1	TRBV7-2	many	TGTGCCAGCAGCCCTCGCCTGGCGGGGGGCCTCAATGAGCAGTTCTTC	CASSPRLAGGLNEQFF
TRBD1	TRBJ2-7	TRBV7-3	many	TGTGCCAGCAGCACGGACAGGGCGGACGAGCAGTACTTC	CASSTDRADEQYF
.	TRBJ1-5	TRBV2	many	TGTGCCAGCAAGGGGTATAGCAATCAGCCCCAGCATTTT	CASKGYSNQPQHF
.	TRBJ2-1	TRBV20-1	few	TGCAGTGCTAGCTGGGGATGGGCTGAGCAGTTCTTC	CSASWGWAEQFF
.	TRBJ2-2	TRBV12-3/TRBV12-4	.	TGTGCCAGCAGTTTCGACAGTTCGGCCGGGGAGCTGTTTTTT	CASSFDSSAGELFF
TRBD2	TRBJ2-2	TRBV11-2	many	TGTGCCAGCAGGACTAGCGGGGGCCGGGGCACCGGGGAGCTGTTTTTT	CASRTSGGRGTGELFF
.	TRBJ1-1	TRBV15	few	TGTGCCACCAGCAGACGGACGGGGGAGTCTGAAGCTTTCTTT	CATSRRTGESEAFF
.	TRBJ1-6	TRBV18	few	TGTGCCAGCTCAGGACAGCTGGATTCACCCCTCCACTTT	CASSGQLDSPLHF
.	TRBJ2-2	TRBV25-1	.	TGTGCCAGCAGTGAACCCACCGACACCGGGGAGCTGTTTTTT	CASSEPTDTGELFF
.	TRBJ1-2	TRBV27	.	TGTGCCAGCAGTTCCCAGGAGGGTGGAGGCTACACCTTC	CASSSQEGGGYTF
.	TRBJ1-1	TRBV29-1	many	TGCAGCGCTACACATGGCACTGAAGCTTTCTTT	CSATHGTEAFF
TRBD1	TRBJ2-2	TRBV24-1	few	TGTGCCACCAGTGATTTGAGGGGGCTGTACACCGGGGAGCTGTTTTTT	CATSDLRGLYTGELFF
.	TRBJ1-2	TRBV3-1	once	TGTGCCAGCAGCCGCGGGACGAGGGAGCATGGCTACACCTTC	CASSRGTREHGYTF
TRBD2	TRBJ2-1	TRBV5-6	.	TGTGCCAGCAGCTCCGGTCGGGGGCGGGGGGGCCTCAATGAGCAGTTCTTC	CASSSGRGRGGLNEQFF
.	TRBJ1-4	TRBV20-1	.	TGCAGTGCTAGACTCCGGACAGACCAGAATGAAAAACTGTTTTTT	CSARLRTDQNEKLFF
TRBD1	TRBJ1-1	TRBV28	many	TGTGCCAGCAGTTTAGTAGGGGGGGACAGCCAAAACACTGAAGCTTTCTTT	CASSLVGGDSQNTEAFF
.	TRBJ2-7	TRBV28	many	TGTGCCAGCAGTTTTTCAGGGTGGTCCTACGAGCAGTACTTC	CASSFSGWSYEQYF
.	TRBJ2-7	TRBV3-1	many	TGTGCCAGCAGCCTCCTCGATTACGAGCAGTACTTC	CASSLLDYEQYF
.	TRBJ2-2	TRBV3-1	many	TGTGCCAGCAGCCAAGACAGCACCGGGGAGCTGTTTTTT	CASSQDSTGELFF
TRBD1	TRBJ2-7	TRBV19	many	TGTGCCAGTAGGAAGGGGGCGCCGGCCTACGAGCAGTACTTC	CASRKGAPAYEQYF
.	TRBJ2-7	TRBV28	.	TGTGCCAGCAGTCGCCCCGGGACTGTCTCCTACGAGCAGTACTTC	CASSRPGTVSYEQYF
.	TRBJ2-4	TRBV2	many	TGTGCCAGCAGGGGAAACGACAGACACATTCAGTACTTC	CASRGNDRHIQYF
TRBD1	TRBJ1-4	TRBV6-5	.	TGTGCCAGCAGTTACGGGACAGGGAGTAATGAAAAACTGTTTTTT	CASSYGTGSNEKLFF
.	TRBJ2-5	TRBV5-1	.	TGCGCCAGCAGCTTGGCCGGGGTCCGGGCCCAAGAGACCCAGTACTTC	CASSLAGVRAQETQYF
.	TRBJ2-2	TRBV6-6	.	TGTGCCAGCAGTTACGAGGTTTACACCGGGGAGCTGTTTTTT	CASSYEVYTGELFF
.	TRBJ2-7	TRBV11-2	many	TGTGCCAGCAGTCAGTCCCCGGATTTAAGCTCCTACGAGCAGTACTTC	CASSQSPDLSSYEQYF
.	TRBJ2-2	TRBV7-6	few	TGTGCCAGCAGTCAATCTACGGACAGCGCGAACACCGGGGAGCTGTTTTTT	CASSQSTDSANTGELFF
.	TRBJ2-4	TRBV4-1	.	TGCGCCAGCAGCCAAGATTGGGGTAGCGGCGGAGCCAAAAACATTCAGTACTTC	CASSQDWGSGGAKNIQYF
TRBD2	TRBJ2-5	TRBV20-1	.	TGCAGTGCTAGCGGACTAGCGGGGCAAGAGACCCAGTACTTC	CSASGLAGQETQYF
.	TRBJ1-2	TRBV15	few	TGTGCCACCAGCAGAGAGTTGGCGGCAGGGACTTATGGCTACACCTTC	CATSRELAAGTYGYTF
TRBD1	TRBJ2-5	TRBV24-1	few	TGTGCCACCAGTGACCCGCCGGGGACAGGGGGAGAGACCCAGTACTTC	CATSDPPGTGGETQYF
TRBD1	TRBJ2-1	TRBV13	.	TGTGCCAGCAGCTTTTCCGAAGGACAGGACATAGAGTCCGAGCAGTTCTTC	CASSFSEGQDIESEQFF
TRBD1	TRBJ2-7	TRBV18	once	TGTGCCAGCTCACCAGAAGACAGGGACAGGTGGGAGCAGTACTTC	CASSPEDRDRWEQYF
.	TRBJ2-2	TRBV27	many	TGTGCCAGCAGTTTAGTACAGCCGAACACCGGGGAGCTGTTTTTT	CASSLVQPNTGELFF
.	TRBJ1-5	TRBV19	.	TGTGCCAGTGGCCCAGGACTTGTAATTAGCAATCAGCCCCAGCATTTT	CASGPGLVISNQPQHF
.	TRBJ1-1	TRBV3-1	few	TGTGCCAGCAGCAGTGCCACTGAAGCTTTCTTT	CASSSATEAFF
.	TRBJ1-1	TRBV6-5	few	TGTGCCAGCAGTTACTCGAGGCAGGGGAGGAACACTGAAGCTTTCTTT	CASSYSRQGRNTEAFF
.	TRBJ2-1	TRBV28	many	TGTGCCACCTCGATACGGGAGCAGTTCTTC	CATSIREQFF
.	TRBJ2-1	TRBV2	many	TGTGCCAGCAGCCATCCGTTGGGGAACTCCTACAATGAGCAGTTCTTC	CASSHPLGNSYNEQFF
.	TRBJ1-6	TRBV27	.	TGTGCCAGCAGCCCAGCGGGGGGTATCAACTATAATTCACCCCTCCACTTT	CASSPAGGINYNSPLHF
.	TRBJ1-1	TRBV4-1	few	TGCGCCAGCAGCCACCGGGGTCTGAACACTGAAGCTTTCTTT	CASSHRGLNTEAFF
TRBD1	TRBJ2-3	TRBV6-1	many	TGTGCCAGCAGTGAGTTGGCAGGGGGAGCTAGCACAGATACGCAGTATTTT	CASSELAGGASTDTQYF
.	TRBJ1-6	TRBV27	.	TGTGCCAGCGGTCCAAACGGGATTTCACCCCTCCACTTT	CASGPNGISPLHF
TRBD1	TRBJ2-6	TRBV3-1	.	TGTGCCAGCAGCCAAACAAACAGGGGTTCTGGGGCCAACGTCCTGACTTTC	CASSQTNRGSGANVLTF
TRBD2	TRBJ2-3	TRBV2	many	TGTGCCAGCAGTGATAGAGGACTAGCGGGGGATACGCAGTATTTT	CASSDRGLAGDTQYF
.	TRBJ1-3	TRBV29-1	once	TGCAGCGTTGTTCGCTTAGACAGGAAAAACACCATATATTTT	CSVVRLDRKNTIYF
.	TRBJ1-1	TRBV12-3/TRBV12-4	once	TGTGCCAGCAGCCCGGGGCTAATGAACACTGAAGCTCTCTTT	CASSPGLMNTEALF
.	TRBJ1-1	TRBV12-3/TRBV12-4	many	TGTGCCAGCAGGAGAAATACAATGAACACTGAAGCTTTCTTT	CASRRNTMNTEAFF